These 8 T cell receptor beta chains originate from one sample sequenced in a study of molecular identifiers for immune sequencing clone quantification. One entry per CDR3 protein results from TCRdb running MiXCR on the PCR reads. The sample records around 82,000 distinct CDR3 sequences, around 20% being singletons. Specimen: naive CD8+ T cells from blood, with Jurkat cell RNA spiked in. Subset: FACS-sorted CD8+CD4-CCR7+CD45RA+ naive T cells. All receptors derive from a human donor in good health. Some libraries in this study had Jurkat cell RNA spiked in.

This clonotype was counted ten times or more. In DNA, the CDR3 is TGTGCCAGCTCACCAGGAATGACCGCGGTGACATTCGGGACTTCGAACACCGGGGAGCTGTTTTTT. Its protein is CASSPGMTAVTFGTSNTGELFF. This chain links TRBV18 with TRBJ2-2; perhaps TRBD2 as D (6 bases). CDR1 is KGHSH and CDR2 is LQKENI in the germline V gene. CDR3 length: 22 residues. With 2 bases removed from V and 0 bases from J, the gap between germline ends came to 28 bases. Complete variable domain (other parts from reference TRBV18 and TRBJ2-2): NAGVMQNPRHLVRRRGQEARLRCSPMKGHSHVYWYRQLPEEGLKFMVYLQKENIIDESGMPKERFSAEFPKEGPSILRIQQVVRGDSAAYFCASSPGMTAVTFGTSNTGELFFGEGSRLTVL.

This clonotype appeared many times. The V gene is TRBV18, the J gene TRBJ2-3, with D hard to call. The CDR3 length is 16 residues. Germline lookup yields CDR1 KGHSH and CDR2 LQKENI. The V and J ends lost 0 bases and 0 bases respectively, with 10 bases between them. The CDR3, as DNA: TGTGCCAGCTCACCACCTTCGTCGATGAGCACAGATACGCAGTATTTT. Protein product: CASSPPSSMSTDTQYF.

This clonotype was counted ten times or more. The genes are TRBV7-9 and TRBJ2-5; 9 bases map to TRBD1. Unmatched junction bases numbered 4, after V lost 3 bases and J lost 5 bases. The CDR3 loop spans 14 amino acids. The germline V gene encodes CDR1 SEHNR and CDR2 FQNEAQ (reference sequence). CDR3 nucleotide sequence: TGTGCCAGCAGCTTGGGACAGGGCCTCGAGACCCAGTACTTC. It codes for CASSLGQGLETQYF.

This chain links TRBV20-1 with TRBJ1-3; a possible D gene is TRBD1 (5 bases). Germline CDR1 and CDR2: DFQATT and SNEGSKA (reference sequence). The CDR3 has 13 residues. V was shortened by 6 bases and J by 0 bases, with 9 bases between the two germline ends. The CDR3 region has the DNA TGCAGTGCGGAAGGGGTCTCTGGAAACACCATATATTTT. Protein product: CSAEGVSGNTIYF.

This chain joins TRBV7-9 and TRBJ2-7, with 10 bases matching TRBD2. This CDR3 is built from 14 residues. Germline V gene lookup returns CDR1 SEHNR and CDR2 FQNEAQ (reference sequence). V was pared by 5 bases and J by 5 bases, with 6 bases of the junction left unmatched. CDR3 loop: CASSPSGRADEQYF. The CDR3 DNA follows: TGTGCCAGCAGCCCAAGCGGGAGGGCCGACGAGCAGTACTTC.

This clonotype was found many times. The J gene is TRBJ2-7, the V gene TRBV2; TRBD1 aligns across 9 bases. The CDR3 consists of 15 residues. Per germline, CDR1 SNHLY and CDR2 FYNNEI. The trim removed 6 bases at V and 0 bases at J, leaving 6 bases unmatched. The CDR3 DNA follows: TGTGCCAGCAGCGCCGGGACAGGGCCCTCCTACGAGCAGTACTTC. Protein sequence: CASSAGTGPSYEQYF.

CDR3 sequence: CASSRQDGDVQAFF. The CDR3 coding sequence is TGTGCCAGCAGCAGACAGGACGGGGACGTACAGGCTTTCTTT. V and J are TRBV7-9 and TRBJ1-1; D perhaps matches TRBD1 (6 bases). V was shortened by 5 bases and J by 11 bases, with 21 bases between the two germline ends. Looked up from germline, CDR1 is SEHNR and CDR2 is FQNEAQ (reference sequence). This CDR3 contains 14 residues.

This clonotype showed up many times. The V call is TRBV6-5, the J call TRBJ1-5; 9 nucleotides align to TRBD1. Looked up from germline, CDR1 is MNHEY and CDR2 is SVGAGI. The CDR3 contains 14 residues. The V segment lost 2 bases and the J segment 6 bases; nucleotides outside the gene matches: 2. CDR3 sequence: CASSYGGQGQPQHF. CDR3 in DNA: TGTGCCAGCAGTTACGGGGGACAGGGTCAGCCCCAGCATTTT.